The 8 T cell receptor beta chains given below trace back to one sample, sequenced in a study of human T cells and chemical hapten exposure. Time point denoted: patch test 2, 6 weeks after DPC sensitization. The treatment: therapeutic diphenylcyclopropenone sensitization with weekly scalp DPC. Each CDR3 protein gets one entry after TCRdb re-called the RACE reads with MiXCR. Of more than 110,000 distinct CDR3 sequences in the sample, 10% to 15% are singletons; the top ten hold 1.1% to 1.5%. Sequencing was performed on whole blood, taken in connection with sensitization to the hapten diphenylcyclopropenone (DPC). The source of these receptors is a woman aged 50 to 65 with alopecia areata. Some clones in this sample may be carry-over from other donors' samples.

As to this clonotype: One end of the junction does not line up with germline, which may come from a read error. The rearrangement uses TRBV9 and TRBJ2-3; D may match TRBD1 or TRBD2 (5 bases each). Germline V gene sequence: CDR1 SGDLS, CDR2 YYNGEE. CDR3 length: 14 residues. This CDR3 reads CASSLRASTGTQYF. The CDR3 coding sequence is TGTGCCAGCAGCCTCCGGGCTAGCACAGGTACGCAGTATTTT.

J is TRBJ1-1 and V is TRBV28; the D gene is possibly TRBD1 (6 bases). Looked up from germline, CDR1 is MDHEN and CDR2 is SYDVKM. The length of the CDR3 is 12 residues. V was pared by 7 bases and J by 5 bases, with 11 bases between. The CDR3 is CASNSGVTEAFF. Here the CDR3 DNA reads TGTGCCAGCAACTCAGGGGTAACTGAAGCTTTCTTT.

This clonotype was detected ten times or more. This chain joins TRBV25-1 and TRBJ1-3; unclear D gene. The CDR3 is 14 amino acids. The V end lost 8 bases, the J end lost 2 bases, and 13 bases lay between the germline ends. From germline, CDR1 is MGHDK and CDR2 SYGVNS. The CDR3 DNA sequence: TGTGCCAGCTCAGACTCTTACCCTGGAAACACCATATATTTT. Amino acids: CASSDSYPGNTIYF.

The rearrangement joins TRBV6-6 to TRBJ2-7; 10 bases map to TRBD1. Germline lookup yields CDR1 MNHNY and CDR2 SVGAGI (reference sequence). With 0 bases clipped from V and 6 bases from J, the junction kept 5 bases outside the gene matches. This CDR3 has 15 residues. The CDR3 DNA follows: TGTGCCAGCAGTTACTCCCGGGACAGGGGTCGCGAGCAGTACTTC. Translation: CASSYSRDRGREQYF.

This clonotype occurred a few times. The chain combines TRBV19 with TRBJ2-5, with 8 bases fitting TRBD1. Trimming at V came to 5 bases and at J to 3 bases, leaving 5 bases not matched to a gene. This CDR3 is 14 amino acids long. The germline CDR1 and CDR2 sequences are LNHDA and SQIVND (reference sequence). Here the CDR3 reads CASSPPDREETQYF. The CDR3 DNA reads as TGTGCCAGTAGTCCCCCGGACAGGGAAGAGACCCAGTACTTC.

This clonotype was recorded a few times. The V call is TRBV5-6, the J call TRBJ1-1; D is unresolved. With 2 bases removed from V and 0 bases from J, the gap between germline ends came to 11 bases. Germline V gives CDR1 SGHDT, CDR2 YYEEEE. This CDR3 has 15 residues. The CDR3 here is CASSFGWGVNTEAFF. CDR3 nucleotides: TGTGCCAGCAGCTTCGGCTGGGGAGTGAACACTGAAGCTTTCTTT.

Only a few counts were recorded for this clonotype. The chain combines TRBV28 with TRBJ2-7; D unclear. The ends were cut back, 6 bases at V and 6 bases at J, with 18 bases in the middle. The CDR3 runs 14 residues. Germline CDR1 and CDR2: MDHEN and SYDVKM. The CDR3 loop reads CASRGYGSPGEQYF. The CDR3 coding sequence is TGTGCCAGCAGAGGCTACGGCAGCCCGGGCGAGCAGTACTTC.

This clonotype occurred a few times. V gene TRBV28 combines with J gene TRBJ2-7; the D gene could be TRBD1 or TRBD2 (6 bases each). Trimming pared 7 bases from V and 3 bases from J, leaving 16 bases between. Germline V gives CDR1 MDHEN, CDR2 SYDVKM. This CDR3 spans 14 amino acids. The CDR3 spells CASTATGARYEQYF. DNA for the CDR3: TGTGCCAGCACCGCGACGGGGGCCCGCTACGAGCAGTACTTC.